One T cell receptor (beta chain) is described in this entry. These data are taken from a study of blood T cell repertoires in COVID-19. About the study: Spain, Italy and the United States supplied samples that represented acute and convalescent COVID-19. Sample material is recorded as cDNA or gDNA derived from T cells, B-cell-depleted T cells, or PBMCs.

The CDR3 has 15 amino acids. V was pared by 0 bases and J by 4 bases, with 12 bases between. The germline V gene has CDR1 ENHRY and CDR2 SYGVKD. As handled by the study authors: Estimation of nucleated cell counts was performed using reference gene primer amplification. TCRdb's table, derived via immunoSEQ multiplex PCR, lists solely in-frame clones and lacks some. From that table come the V and J calls and clone size; the DNA was used to work out D and trimming. This sample carries 130,000 or so clones, 75% to 90% of them seen once, and the ten largest clones take under 35%. Sample: peripheral blood. This TCR was sampled from a man between 70 and 80 years old with active or convalescent COVID-19. The rearrangement joins TRBV10-3 to TRBJ1-1, with D hard to call. The CDR3 loop is CAISESGLPGTEAFF. CDR3 in DNA: TGTGCCATCAGTGAGTCCGGCCTCCCGGGCACTGAAGCTTTCTTT.